Listed below are T cell receptor beta chains from one sample, sequenced in a study of cytotoxic CD8 clonotypes in ibrutinib-treated CLL. Assay: immunoSEQ multiplex PCR; the TCRdb copy retains only in-frame clones and omits some. Of fewer than 100,000 clones in the sample, about 86% were seen once. Here the sequenced sample was PBMCs, taken before ibrutinib treatment. These receptors came from a human donor with chronic lymphocytic leukemia. Each CDR3 is given with its conserved first and last residue. A D gene is named only where the DNA matches it firmly. The size field is filled for only some rows; it gives once, few, many or a size class.

abundance	v_gene	j_gene	d_gene	CDR3nt	CDR3aa
-	TRBV11-1	TRBJ2-7	-	TGTGCCAGCAGCTTATCAGCCGAGTACGAGCAGTACTTC	CASSLSAEYEQYF
-	TRBV5-1	TRBJ2-2	TRBD1	TGCGCCAGCAGCTTACGGACAGGACGAACGAACACCGGGGAGCTGTTTTTT	CASSLRTGRTNTGELFF
-	TRBV20-1	TRBJ2-7	-	TGCAGTGCTAACCGCATGGGGGAGCAGTACTTC	CSANRMGEQYF
-	TRBV5-6	TRBJ1-2	TRBD1	TGTGCCAGCAGCTTTGGACAGGGAGGCTTTGGAGGATATGGCTACACCTTC	CASSFGQGGFGGYGYTF
once	TRBV2	TRBJ2-7	-	TGTGCCAGCAGTGATTGGGTCTCCTACGAGCAGTACTTC	CASSDWVSYEQYF
-	TRBV27	TRBJ2-7	TRBD2	TGTGCCAGCAGTTTATACCCCTTAGCGGGAGAGTGGTTCGAGCAGTACTTC	CASSLYPLAGEWFEQYF
-	TRBV11-2	TRBJ2-3	TRBD2	TGTGCCAGCAGATTGAGCCTTAGCGGGGACACAGATACGCAGTATTTT	CASRLSLSGDTDTQYF
-	TRBV6-5	TRBJ2-3	TRBD2	TGTGCCAGCAGTTACCGGCGGGAGTCCACAGATACGCAGTATTTT	CASSYRRESTDTQYF
-	TRBV6-1	TRBJ2-7	TRBD1	TGTGCCAGCAGTGGACAGACAGGGAGCCTAACCTACGAGCAGTACTTC	CASSGQTGSLTYEQYF
-	TRBV2	TRBJ1-4	-	TGTGCCAGCAGTCCCACGGGACATAGTGAAAAACTGTTTTTT	CASSPTGHSEKLFF
-	TRBV18	TRBJ1-1	TRBD1	TGTGCCAGCTCACCAGAACAGGGGGCGGTTGGCACTGAAGCTTTCTTT	CASSPEQGAVGTEAFF
-	TRBV9	TRBJ2-1	TRBD2	TGTGCCAGCAGCGCAGACCCTCGTCGCGGGAGGGCCTACAATGAGCAGTTCTTC	CASSADPRRGRAYNEQFF
-	TRBV30	TRBJ2-2	-	TGTGCCTGGAGTGTACAACAGACTGCGAACACCGGGGAGCTGTTTTTT	CAWSVQQTANTGELFF
-	TRBV2	TRBJ1-2	-	TGTGCCAGCTTGGACGTACCGTATGGCTACACCTTC	CASLDVPYGYTF
-	TRBV7-2	TRBJ2-3	-	TGTGCCAGCAGCTTAGTTGGGGCCTCCACAGATACGCAGTATTTT	CASSLVGASTDTQYF
-	TRBV11-2	TRBJ1-1	-	TGTGCCAGCAGCTTAGACCACAGCCACACTGAAGCTTTCTTT	CASSLDHSHTEAFF
-	TRBV6-1	TRBJ1-2	-	TGTGCCAGCAGTGAGGCCCATTATCGCACAGACTTCTATGGCTACACCTTC	CASSEAHYRTDFYGYTF
-	TRBV10-3	TRBJ2-3	-	TGTGCCATCAGTGAACCCGGATTAGCGCAGACCCCTAGCACAGATACGCAGTATTTT	CAISEPGLAQTPSTDTQYF
-	TRBV6-5	TRBJ2-5	-	TGTGCCAGCAGTCCCGTGGGGGAGACCCAGTACTTC	CASSPVGETQYF
-	TRBV12-5	TRBJ1-1	TRBD1	TGTGCTAGTGGTTTGGTGGGACAGACTACTTTCTTT	CASGLVGQTTFF
-	TRBV10-3	TRBJ2-7	-	TGTGCCATCAGGGAGCCTGGGACCGGTTCCCGCTTCTACGAGCAGTACTTC	CAIREPGTGSRFYEQYF
-	TRBV5-1	TRBJ2-1	-	TGCGCCAGCAGCTTGGTACTTCAGCGGGGACACTACAATGAGCAGTTCTTC	CASSLVLQRGHYNEQFF
-	TRBV27	TRBJ2-1	-	TGTGCCAGCAGTTTTGGAAGAGGGTCCTACAATGAGCAGTTCTTC	CASSFGRGSYNEQFF
-	TRBV4-1	TRBJ1-5	-	TGCGCCAGCAGCCGAGAGCAGGGGAGGAACAATCAGCCCCAGCATTTT	CASSREQGRNNQPQHF
-	TRBV7-9	TRBJ1-2	-	TGTGCCAGCAGCCCGCCCGCGGGGGGAAGGGATGGCTACACCTTC	CASSPPAGGRDGYTF
-	TRBV27	TRBJ2-7	TRBD2	TGTGCCAGCGGGAGGACTAGCGGGAGCGACGAGCAGTACTTC	CASGRTSGSDEQYF
-	TRBV28	TRBJ2-3	TRBD1	TGTGCCAGCAGAATCGCGGGACAGGGGGCTTGGGATACGCAGTATTTT	CASRIAGQGAWDTQYF
-	TRBV6-6	TRBJ1-3	-	TGTGCCAGCAGTACCTCTGACGGAAACACCATATATTTT	CASSTSDGNTIYF
-	TRBV15	TRBJ2-6	-	TGTGCCACCAGCTGGACAGCCGGCTCTGGGGCCAACGTCCTGACTTTC	CATSWTAGSGANVLTF
once	TRBV5-1	TRBJ2-7	TRBD1	TGCGCCAGCAGTTTACGGACAGGGATTCACGAGCAGTACTTC	CASSLRTGIHEQYF
-	TRBV5-4	TRBJ2-1	TRBD1	TGTGCCAGCAGCTTGGACAGGGGTGAGCAGTTCTTC	CASSLDRGEQFF
-	TRBV28	TRBJ1-5	-	TGTGCCAGCAGTTTTGCAGGTAGCAGTTCCAATCAGCCCCAGCATTTT	CASSFAGSSSNQPQHF
-	TRBV6-5	TRBJ1-2	-	TGTGCCAGCACCTACGGAGGGAATGGCTACACCTTC	CASTYGGNGYTF
-	TRBV9	TRBJ2-3	-	TGTGCCAGCAGCGGTTGGATTTCCACAGATACGCAGTATTTT	CASSGWISTDTQYF
-	TRBV7-3	TRBJ2-7	-	TGTGCCAGCAGCTTAAGCGGGCATGCCTACGAGCAGTACTTC	CASSLSGHAYEQYF
-	TRBV7-2	TRBJ2-7	-	TGTGCCAGCAGCTTCTCCCAGACCTCAATCTCCTACGAGCAGTACTTC	CASSFSQTSISYEQYF
-	TRBV10-3	TRBJ2-7	TRBD1	TGTGCCACCCTCAGCCAGGGGGACTCCTACGAGCAGTACTTC	CATLSQGDSYEQYF
-	TRBV27	TRBJ2-7	TRBD2	TGTGCCAGCAGTTGGGGGACTAGCGGGAGTGAGCAGTACTTC	CASSWGTSGSEQYF
-	TRBV21-1	TRBJ2-3	-	TGTGCCAGCAGCCAAAGAGACGTGGGCACAGATACGCAGTATTTT	CASSQRDVGTDTQYF
-	TRBV19	TRBJ1-5	-	TGTGCCAGTAGTATAGATAATCAGCCCCAGCATTTT	CASSIDNQPQHF
few	TRBV5-4	TRBJ1-4	-	TGTGCCAGCAGCTTTGGTGGAAAACTGTTTTTT	CASSFGGKLFF
-	TRBV7-2	TRBJ2-3	TRBD2	TGTGCCAGCAGCTTACGCGGGAGTAGCACAGATACGCAGTATTTT	CASSLRGSSTDTQYF
-	TRBV14	TRBJ1-2	-	TGTGCCAGCAGCGCAAACATCGGAGCTAACTATGGCTACACCTTC	CASSANIGANYGYTF
-	TRBV30	TRBJ2-7	TRBD1	TGTGCCTGGAGTCTAACCGGGACAGTCTACGAGCAGTACTTC	CAWSLTGTVYEQYF
-	TRBV11-3	TRBJ2-3	-	TGTGCCAGCAGCTTCTTAAACACAGATACGCAGTATTTT	CASSFLNTDTQYF
-	TRBV2	TRBJ1-1	TRBD1	TGTGCCAGCAGTAACGGACAGGGCGGAAACACTGAAGCTTTCTTT	CASSNGQGGNTEAFF
-	TRBV19	TRBJ2-7	-	TGTGCCAGTAGCCCAGGGCGAAGTTTCTACCAGTACTTC	CASSPGRSFYQYF
-	TRBV27	TRBJ1-5	-	TGTGCCAGCAGTTTCCGGGACAGCAATCAGCCCCAGCATTTT	CASSFRDSNQPQHF
-	TRBV18	TRBJ1-5	TRBD1	TGTGCCAGCTCACAGGGGGCGCGGAATCAGCCCCAGCATTTT	CASSQGARNQPQHF
once	TRBV27	TRBJ2-3	-	TGTGCCAGCAGCTTGGGTGGGACAGATACGCAGTATTTT	CASSLGGTDTQYF
once	TRBV11-3	TRBJ2-3	TRBD2	TGTGCCAGCGGAATAAGCGGGAGTCAAACAGATACGCAGTATTTT	CASGISGSQTDTQYF
once	TRBV5-1	TRBJ2-3	-	TGCGCCAGCAGGATATCGGGGCAGGGATTAACAGATACGCAGTATTTT	CASRISGQGLTDTQYF
few	TRBV6-4	TRBJ2-3	TRBD1	TGTGCCAGCAGTGAACGGACAGGGGGCGCAGATACGCAGTATTTT	CASSERTGGADTQYF
-	TRBV30	TRBJ1-3	-	TGTGCCTGGAGTTCCCCCAGCTCTGGAAACACCATATATTTT	CAWSSPSSGNTIYF
-	TRBV11-2	TRBJ2-7	-	TGTGCCAGCAGCTTAGATAGCGGATCCTACGAGCAGTACTTC	CASSLDSGSYEQYF
-	TRBV7-9	TRBJ2-7	-	TGTGCCAGCAAAGGAGGAGGGGACCTGGGCGAGCAGTACTTC	CASKGGGDLGEQYF
-	TRBV7-8	TRBJ2-7	-	TGTGCCAGCAGCTTAGAGATTATTTCAGGGTACGAGCAGTACTTC	CASSLEIISGYEQYF
-	TRBV19	TRBJ2-7	TRBD2	TGTGCCAGTAGTATAGATCGGGAGGACGAGCAGTACTTC	CASSIDREDEQYF
-	TRBV7-2	TRBJ2-7	-	TGTGCCAGCAGCTTAGTTCGGTCGGGACCACAGTACTTC	CASSLVRSGPQYF